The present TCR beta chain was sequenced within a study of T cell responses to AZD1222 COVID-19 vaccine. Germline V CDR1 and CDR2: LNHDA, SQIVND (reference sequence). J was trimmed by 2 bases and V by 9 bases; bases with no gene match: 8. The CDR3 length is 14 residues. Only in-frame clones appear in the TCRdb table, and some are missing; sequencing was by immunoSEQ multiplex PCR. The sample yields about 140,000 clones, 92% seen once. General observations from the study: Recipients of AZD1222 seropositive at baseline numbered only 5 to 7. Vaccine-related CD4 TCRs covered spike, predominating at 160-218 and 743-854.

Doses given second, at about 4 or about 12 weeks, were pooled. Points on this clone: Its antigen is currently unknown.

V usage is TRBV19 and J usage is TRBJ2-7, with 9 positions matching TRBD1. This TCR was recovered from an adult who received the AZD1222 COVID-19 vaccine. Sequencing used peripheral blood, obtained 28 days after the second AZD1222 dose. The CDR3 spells CASQNRGRPYEQYF. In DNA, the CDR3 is TGTGCCAGCCAGAACAGGGGGCGACCCTACGAGCAGTACTTC. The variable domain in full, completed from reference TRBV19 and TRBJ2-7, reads DGGITQSPKYLFRKEGQNVTLSCEQNLNHDAMYWYRQDPGQGLRLIYYSQIVNDFQKGDIAEGYSVSREKKESFPLTVTSAQKNPTAFYLCASQNRGRPYEQYFGPGTRLTVT.